The clone carrying this TCR beta chain was found once. The germline CDR1 and CDR2 sequences are DFQATT and SNEGSKA (reference sequence). CDR3 length equals 11 residues. V was pared by 1 base and J by 5 bases, with 3 bases between. Profiling relied on immunoSEQ multiplex PCR, and the TCRdb table lists in-frame clones only, not all of them. This sample has about 68,000 clones; 70% to 90% occur once, and the top ten carry around 3.5%. The entry originates in a study of blood T cell repertoires in COVID-19. Material: peripheral blood. The origin of this receptor is a woman aged 50 to 60 with COVID-19, enrolled during active disease. The chain employs TRBV20-1 and TRBJ2-1; D ambiguous. This CDR3 reads CSARANNEQFF. CDR3 DNA: TGCAGTGCTAGAGCAAACAATGAGCAGTTCTTC.